The 18 T cell receptor beta chains in this list originate from one sample, sequenced in a study of memory CD4+ T cells and cytomegalovirus serostatus. Data came from immunoSEQ multiplex PCR; TCRdb stores just in-frame clones and leaves some out. The sample carries over 40,000 clones, roughly 79% recorded once. Single viable CD3+CD4+CD8-CD45RO+ cells were sorted as the memory CD4+ T cells. The sample comprised memory CD4+ T cells from blood. All receptors derive from an adult in good health and CMV-seronegative.

The chain couples TRBV5-4 to TRBJ2-1, with 9 bases aligning to TRBD1. The germline V gene has CDR1 SGHNT and CDR2 YYREEE (reference sequence). CDR3 length equals 15 residues. Trimming took 4 bases from V and 8 from J; bases not matched to a gene: 10. CDR3 bases: TGTGCCAGCAGCACATTACAGGGGGCGCGCGATGAGCAGTTCTTC. Encoded protein: CASSTLQGARDEQFF.

V and J are TRBV7-9 and TRBJ2-7, with D perhaps matching TRBD1 or TRBD2 (5 bases each). V lost 2 bases, J lost 6 bases, and 11 bases lay in between. The CDR3 has 13 residues. Germline values: CDR1 SEHNR, CDR2 FQNEAQ (reference sequence). For the CDR3, the DNA is TGTGCCAGCAGCTTAAGTGAGGGGAGCGAGCAGTACTTC. This sequence encodes CASSLSEGSEQYF.

The chain has TRBV7-8 and TRBJ2-5; D unresolved. The germline V and J ends were trimmed by 1 base and 3 bases, with 9 bases remaining between them. The length of the CDR3 is 14 residues. Germline V lookup: CDR1 SGHVS, CDR2 FQNEAQ. CDR3 coding DNA: TGTGCCAGCAGCTTAGGGCGACGGAAAGAGACCCAGTACTTC. Translation: CASSLGRRKETQYF.

This chain joins TRBV11-2 and TRBJ2-5; TRBD2 matches 11 bases. V lost 3 bases to trimming and J lost 5 bases; unmatched junction nucleotides: 5. CDR3 length: 15 amino acids. In germline, CDR1 is SGHAT, CDR2 FQNNGV. In DNA form, the CDR3 reads TGTGCCAGCAGCTTCGGTAGCGGGGGGGTTGAGACCCAGTACTTC. Its translation: CASSFGSGGVETQYF.

The chain links TRBV29-1 to TRBJ2-2; D is ambiguous. V dropped 4 bases and J dropped 0 bases, with 6 bases sitting between them. The CDR3 spans 13 residues. Germline-derived CDR1 and CDR2 are SQVTM and ANQGSEA. The CDR3 coding sequence is TGCAGCGTTGGAGGCTCGAACACCGGGGAGCTGTTTTTT. Translated, it gives CSVGGSNTGELFF.

Remarks on this clone: The sample holds other DNA sequences that translate to the same CDR3. This sequence joins TRBV19 and TRBJ1-6; D unclear. Deletions cut 2 bases from V and 7 bases from J, with 9 bases between. CDR1 and CDR2 from the germline V gene are LNHDA and SQIVND (reference sequence). The CDR3 is 14 residues long. CDR3 bases: TGTGCCAGTAGTATAACAGACAACAATTCACCCCTCCACTTT. Protein product: CASSITDNNSPLHF.

The chain joins TRBV28 to TRBJ1-1; D uncertain. Per germline, CDR1 MDHEN and CDR2 SYDVKM. Trimming took 6 bases from V and 1 from J, leaving 21 bases between them. The CDR3 is 17 residues long. Here the CDR3 reads CASRAPHPRKKNTEAFF. CDR3 nucleotides: TGTGCCAGCAGGGCCCCGCATCCCCGAAAAAAGAACACTGAAGCTTTCTTT.

The V call is TRBV9, the J call TRBJ1-1; unclear D gene. Per the germline V gene, CDR1 is SGDLS and CDR2 is YYNGEE. The CDR3 length is 13 residues. V lost 4 bases and J 5 bases, leaving 12 bases between the germline ends. The CDR3 loop reads CASSKLDGTEAFF. CDR3 DNA sequence: TGTGCCAGCAGCAAACTAGATGGGACTGAAGCTTTCTTT.

The chain links TRBV28 to TRBJ2-5; D gene unclear. The J call may be faulty, since TRBJ2-7 better matches the DNA end. This CDR3 has 12 amino acids. The germline V gene encodes CDR1 MDHEN and CDR2 SYDVKM. The CDR3 DNA reads TGTGCCAGTCAGGATCTTGACTACGAGCAGTACTTC. It specifies CASQDLDYEQYF.

This clone has more than one count but fewer than ten. The rearrangement joins TRBV7-6 to TRBJ1-3; tentatively, D is TRBD1 (5 bases). This CDR3 spans 13 amino acids. V lost 6 bases, J lost 4 bases, and 10 bases lay in between. Germline V gene sequence: CDR1 SGHVS, CDR2 FNYEAQ. CDR3 sequence: CASSAAGGNTIYF. The DNA for the CDR3 is TGTGCCAGCAGTGCGGCAGGGGGAAACACCATATATTTT.

The chain carries TRBV5-1 and TRBJ1-1; D may be TRBD1 (5 bases). The CDR3 loop spans 13 amino acids. V was pared by 1 base and J by 4 bases, with 8 bases between. Per the germline V gene, CDR1 is SGHRS and CDR2 is YFSETQ. The CDR3 DNA sequence: TGCGCCAGCAGCTTGAAGGGGACCACTGAAGCTTTCTTT. Translating gives CASSLKGTTEAFF.

This chain joins TRBV1 and TRBJ2-2; TRBD2, the D gene given by the table, was not confirmed from the DNA. TRBV1 is a known pseudogene. CDR3 length equals 13 residues. The CDR3 loop is CTDKRGAPGELFF. The CDR3 nucleotides read TGCACCGACAAGCGGGGGGCTCCCGGGGAGCTGTTTTTT.

This clone occurred once. The CDR3 DNA follows: TGTGCCAGCTCACCAGGGGGGAGCACTGAAGCTTTCTTT. It encodes CASSPGGSTEAFF. The rearrangement joins TRBV18 to TRBJ1-1; the D gene is possibly TRBD1 (5 bases). The CDR3 is 13 amino acids. Germline loops: CDR1 KGHSH, CDR2 LQKENI. The V gene lost 2 bases and the J gene lost 4 bases, with 8 bases spanning the gap. The whole variable domain, remainder taken from reference TRBV18 and TRBJ1-1, is NAGVMQNPRHLVRRRGQEARLRCSPMKGHSHVYWYRQLPEEGLKFMVYLQKENIIDESGMPKERFSAEFPKEGPSILRIQQVVRGDSAAYFCASSPGGSTEAFFGQGTRLTVV.

The chain combines TRBV6-1 with TRBJ2-1; TRBD1 matches 7 bases. Unmatched junction bases numbered 9, after V lost 4 bases and J lost 6 bases. The CDR3 length is 15 residues. Germline V gives CDR1 MNHNS, CDR2 SASEGT. The CDR3 nucleotides are TGTGCCAGCAGTGGTAGTGGGGCAGGGGGCAATGAGCAGTTCTTC. Amino acid sequence: CASSGSGAGGNEQFF.

This chain joins TRBV6-5 and TRBJ2-3; D is possibly TRBD2 (6 bases). The germline V and J ends were trimmed by 2 bases and 6 bases, with 18 bases remaining between them. Germline CDR1 is MNHEY and CDR2 is SVGAGI. This CDR3 has 16 amino acids. The DNA of the CDR3 is TGTGCCAGCAGTTACAGTCCGGGACTTGGGGCGGATACGCAGTATTTT. Amino acid sequence: CASSYSPGLGADTQYF.

The rearrangement uses TRBV7-9 and TRBJ1-1; 9 nucleotides align to TRBD1. CDR1 is SEHNR, CDR2 FQNEAQ, per germline (reference sequence). Germline trimming cut 5 bases from V and 0 bases from J; bases unmatched to any gene: 7. The CDR3 totals 16 residues. In nucleotides, the CDR3 is TGTGCCAGCAGCCAACCACAGGGGGCTTTGAACACTGAAGCTTTCTTT. The encoded protein is CASSQPQGALNTEAFF. Combining the CDR3 with reference TRBV7-9 and TRBJ1-1 gives the whole variable domain DTGVSQNPRHKITKRGQNVTFRCDPISEHNRLYWYRQTLGQGPEFLTYFQNEAQLEKSRLLSDRFSAERPKGSFSTLEIQRTEQGDSAMYLCASSQPQGALNTEAFFGQGTRLTVV.

The chain uses TRBV4-2 and TRBJ1-2, with D perhaps TRBD1 (5 bases). The CDR3 is 14 residues long. CDR1 and CDR2 from the germline V gene are LGHNA and YNFKEQ. Trimming took off 6 bases at V and 4 bases at J, with 15 bases between the two ends. CDR3 nucleotide sequence: TGTGCCAGCAGTTCGGGACGACAGCTCTATGGCTACACCTTC. This gives the protein CASSSGRQLYGYTF.

V gene TRBV6-5 combines with J gene TRBJ2-7, with 8 bases aligning to TRBD2. The length of the CDR3 is 11 residues. J gave up 3 bases and V 9 bases, and 1 base lay outside the gene matches. Germline V gene lookup returns CDR1 MNHEY and CDR2 SVGAGI. DNA for the CDR3: TGTGCCAGTAGCGGGGTCTACGAGCAGTACTTC. Protein sequence: CASSGVYEQYF.